The 27 T cell receptor beta chains presented below share a single source sample, sequenced in a study of cytomegalovirus exposure and HLA in healthy donors. Both 60 Vbeta primers and 13 Jbeta primers went into the PCR. Here immunoSEQ multiplex PCR was the method, and the copy in TCRdb shows in-frame clones only, minus some. The top ten clones hold around 2.5% of a sample with tens of thousands of clones, less than 70% of them seen once. The sequenced sample was PBMCs. All receptors come from a human donor in good health.

The chain carries TRBV9 and TRBJ1-3; D not certain. CDR3 length: 16 amino acids. V was trimmed by 4 bases and J by 1 base, leaving 15 bases between them. CDR1 and CDR2 from the germline V gene are SGDLS and YYNGEE. CDR3 sequence (DNA): TGTGCCAGCAGCTCCGGGGAGGGTTTTTCTGGAAACACCATATATTTT. This translates into CASSSGEGFSGNTIYF. Supplemented by reference TRBV9 and TRBJ1-3, the full variable domain reads DSGVTQTPKHLITATGQRVTLRCSPRSGDLSVYWYQQSLDQGLQFLIQYYNGEERAKGNILERFSAQQFPDLHSELNLSSLELGDSALYFCASSSGEGFSGNTIYFGEGSWLTVV.

This rearrangement joins TRBV9 to TRBJ2-2, with 7 bases matching TRBD1. This CDR3 spans 13 amino acids. Germline CDR1 reads SGDLS; CDR2 reads YYNGEE. V shed 5 bases and J 5 bases; nucleotides not matched to a gene: 3. CDR3 bases: TGTGCCAGCAGACCGGACAGGACCGGGGAGCTGTTTTTT. Its protein product is CASRPDRTGELFF.

V usage is TRBV19 and J usage is TRBJ2-1; weak D call: TRBD1 (6 bases). The CDR3 is 17 amino acids. V lost 5 bases, J lost 0 bases, and 17 bases lay in between. Germline lookup yields CDR1 LNHDA and CDR2 SQIVND (reference sequence). The CDR3 is CASSGQGRMGSYNEQFF. The CDR3, as DNA: TGTGCCAGTAGTGGGCAGGGGCGGATGGGCTCCTACAATGAGCAGTTCTTC.

CDR3 sequence: CASSEGRGTSNQPQHF. The CDR3, as DNA: TGTGCCAGCAGTGAAGGTCGGGGTACTAGCAATCAGCCCCAGCATTTT. The rearrangement links TRBV2 to TRBJ1-5, with unresolved D. The CDR3 loop spans 16 amino acids. Germline V gives CDR1 SNHLY, CDR2 FYNNEI. The V and J ends lost 1 base and 0 bases respectively, with 10 bases between them.

This clone was observed a handful of times. The V call is TRBV5-4, the J call TRBJ2-3; D is possibly TRBD2 (6 bases). Deletions cut 5 bases from V and 4 bases from J, with 17 bases between. The CDR3 spans 15 residues. Germline CDR1 is SGHNT and CDR2 is YYREEE (reference sequence). CDR3 in DNA: TGTGCCAGCAGACGTGGCAGGTCGGGGGCAGATACGCAGTATTTT. Protein sequence: CASRRGRSGADTQYF.

The chain joins TRBV11-3 to TRBJ1-1, with no clear D. V lost 5 bases to trimming and J lost 0 bases, with 7 bases between them. Germline V gene sequence: CDR1 SGHNT, CDR2 YENEEA. This CDR3 has 13 amino acids. CDR3 nucleotide sequence: TGTGCCAGCAGCGGCGGCATGAACACTGAAGCTTTCTTT. Encoded protein: CASSGGMNTEAFF.

This sequence joins TRBV6-6 and TRBJ1-2; possibly TRBD1 for D (5 bases). This CDR3 has 13 amino acids. The germline V gene encodes CDR1 MNHNY and CDR2 SVGAGI (reference sequence). Trimming stripped 6 bases from V and 2 bases from J, with 10 bases between. The CDR3 spells CASRRQRNYGYTF. CDR3 nucleotides: TGTGCCAGCAGAAGACAGAGAAACTATGGCTACACCTTC.

The chain couples TRBV5-4 to TRBJ2-4; D gene uncertain. The germline V and J ends were trimmed by 1 base and 8 bases, with 7 bases remaining between them. The length of the CDR3 is 12 residues. Germline V gene data show CDR1 as SGHNT and CDR2 as YYREEE (reference sequence). CDR3 protein: CASSLIGDIQYF. The CDR3, as DNA: TGTGCCAGCAGCTTGATTGGAGACATTCAGTACTTC.

The chain links TRBV6-5 to TRBJ1-1, with D unresolved. Germline-derived CDR1 and CDR2 are MNHEY and SVGAGI. V was trimmed by 10 bases and J by 4 bases, leaving 16 bases between them. The CDR3 is 13 amino acids. CDR3 nucleotide sequence: TGTGCCACCCTCCTGAGGCCCGGCACTGAAGCTTTCTTT. Residues: CATLLRPGTEAFF.

The CDR3 region has the DNA TGTGCCAGCAGTGGCGGAACACTCAGCACCGGGGAGCTGTTTTTT. Translated: CASSGGTLSTGELFF. The gene calls are TRBV2 and TRBJ2-2; no clear D gene. Germline-derived CDR1 and CDR2 are SNHLY and FYNNEI. The V end was cut by 4 bases, the J end by 4 bases, with 13 bases between. The CDR3 totals 15 residues.

The chain employs TRBV9 and TRBJ1-2; maybe TRBD1 (6 bases). CDR3 length: 14 residues. V was trimmed by 6 bases and J by 3 bases, leaving 15 bases between them. The V gene's germline CDR1 is SGDLS and CDR2 YYNGEE. CDR3: CASNPEGVHYGYTF. For the CDR3, the DNA is TGTGCCAGCAACCCCGAGGGGGTCCACTATGGCTACACCTTC. Filled out from reference TRBV9 and TRBJ1-2, the complete variable domain reads DSGVTQTPKHLITATGQRVTLRCSPRSGDLSVYWYQQSLDQGLQFLIQYYNGEERAKGNILERFSAQQFPDLHSELNLSSLELGDSALYFCASNPEGVHYGYTFGSGTRLTVV.

This clone was seen a handful of times. V usage is TRBV2 and J usage is TRBJ1-1, with D maybe TRBD1 (5 bases). The CDR3 loop spans 14 amino acids. Trimming took 6 bases from V and 4 from J, leaving 15 bases between them. Germline-derived CDR1 and CDR2 are SNHLY and FYNNEI. CDR3 protein: CASSTQGEVTEAFF. CDR3 nucleotides: TGTGCCAGCAGCACCCAGGGTGAGGTCACTGAAGCTTTCTTT.

CDR3 DNA: TGTGCCAGGGAGAAAAGCACCGGGGAGCTGTTTTTT. It specifies CAREKSTGELFF. The chain carries TRBV19 and TRBJ2-2; D call uncertain. Germline assignment: CDR1 LNHDA and CDR2 SQIVND (reference sequence). The CDR3 sequence is 12 residues long. Trimming left V 9 bases short and J 4 bases short, with 9 bases between. Using reference TRBV19 and TRBJ2-2 for the parts outside the CDR3, the full variable domain is DGGITQSPKYLFRKEGQNVTLSCEQNLNHDAMYWYRQDPGQGLRLIYYSQIVNDFQKGDIAEGYSVSREKKESFPLTVTSAQKNPTAFYLCAREKSTGELFFGEGSRLTVL.

This clone was found a few times. The chain uses TRBV4-3 and TRBJ2-3; TRBD2 matches 8 bases. The V segment lost 2 bases and the J segment 1 base; nucleotides outside the gene matches: 8. The CDR3 runs 17 residues. CDR1 and CDR2 (germline): LGHNA, YSLEER. Here the CDR3 reads CASSQPPAGGRTDTQYF. In nucleotides, the CDR3 is TGCGCCAGCAGCCAACCACCCGCGGGGGGTCGCACAGATACGCAGTATTTT.

The V call is TRBV11-3, the J call TRBJ1-1, with 10 bases aligning to TRBD1. Germline values: CDR1 SGHNT, CDR2 YENEEA. There are 14 residues in the CDR3. The J segment lost 4 bases and the V segment lost 4 bases, leaving 3 bases of the junction unmatched. The CDR3 nucleotides read TGTGCCAGCAGCTCGGACAGGGGGATCACTGAAGCTTTCTTT. Its translation: CASSSDRGITEAFF.

This chain links TRBV29-1 with TRBJ1-1; TRBD1 is a possible D gene (6 bases). Germline V gene lookup returns CDR1 SQVTM and CDR2 ANQGSEA. Deletions cut 6 bases from V and 9 bases from J, with 26 bases between. The CDR3 consists of 15 residues. The CDR3 DNA follows: TGCAGCGTGCAATATGGACAGCTCCCTCCACTGAAAGCTTTCTTT. This translates into CSVQYGQLPPLKAFF.

The CDR3 bases are TGTGCCAGCAGCGTCAGTTACAGGGACGCTGAAGCTTTCTTT. Its protein is CASSVSYRDAEAFF. The V and J genes are TRBV9 and TRBJ1-1; possible D gene TRBD1, 6 bases. Germline V gene data show CDR1 as SGDLS and CDR2 as YYNGEE. This CDR3 has 14 residues. With 2 bases removed from V and 6 bases from J, the gap between germline ends came to 14 bases.

The chain joins TRBV5-1 to TRBJ2-1; 9 bases map to TRBD2. The CDR3 is 16 residues long. J lost 7 bases, V lost 0 bases, and 8 bases had no gene match. The germline gives CDR1 SGHRS, CDR2 YFSETQ. The CDR3 spells CASSLAGGGAGNEQFF. The CDR3 DNA reads as TGCGCCAGCAGCTTGGCCGGCGGGGGGGCCGGGAATGAGCAGTTCTTC. Full variable domain (missing parts from reference TRBV5-1 and TRBJ2-1): KAGVTQTPRYLIKTRGQQVTLSCSPISGHRSVSWYQQTPGQGLQFLFEYFSETQRNKGNFPGRFSGRQFSNSRSEMNVSTLELGDSALYLCASSLAGGGAGNEQFFGPGTRLTVL.

The chain is built from TRBV9 and TRBJ1-5, with 11 positions matching TRBD1. The germline CDR1 and CDR2 sequences are SGDLS and YYNGEE. The CDR3 runs 14 residues. V shed 7 bases and J 3 bases; nucleotides not matched to a gene: 3. The chain's CDR3 is CASGQGASNQPQHF. The CDR3 nucleotides are TGTGCCAGCGGACAGGGGGCGTCCAATCAGCCCCAGCATTTT. Using reference TRBV9 and TRBJ1-5 for the parts outside the CDR3, the full variable domain is DSGVTQTPKHLITATGQRVTLRCSPRSGDLSVYWYQQSLDQGLQFLIQYYNGEERAKGNILERFSAQQFPDLHSELNLSSLELGDSALYFCASGQGASNQPQHFGDGTRLSIL.

This chain connects TRBV4-1 to TRBJ1-3, with 7 bases aligning to TRBD1. Trimming removed 4 bases from V and 0 bases from J; junction bases left unmatched: 6. CDR1 and CDR2 (germline): MGHRA, YSYEKL. The CDR3 is 16 residues long. CDR3 nucleotides: TGCGCCAGCAGCCCGGGACAGCGCCTCTCTGGAAACACCATATATTTT. Its protein is CASSPGQRLSGNTIYF.

The chain is built from TRBV2 and TRBJ2-6; the D is unclear. This CDR3 spans 15 amino acids. The V and J ends lost 6 bases and 0 bases respectively, with 9 bases between them. Germline CDR1 and CDR2: SNHLY and FYNNEI. Here the CDR3 DNA reads TGTGCCAGCAGAGATCGGGTCTCTGGGGCCAACGTCCTGACTTTC. As protein: CASRDRVSGANVLTF.

The chain carries TRBV21-1 and TRBJ2-3; the D call TRBD1 from the table was never checked on the DNA. TRBV21-1 is designated a pseudogene. The CDR3 has 19 amino acids. The CDR3 loop is CASSKAPPPWTASTDTQYF. CDR3 sequence (DNA): TGTGCCAGCAGCAAAGCTCCCCCTCCCTGGACAGCGTCCACAGATACGCAGTATTTT.

The V gene is TRBV9, the J gene TRBJ2-1; 10 bases are shared with TRBD2. V shed 3 bases, J shed 4 bases, and the junction held 4 bases outside the gene matches. The CDR3 runs 15 residues. Germline V gives CDR1 SGDLS, CDR2 YYNGEE. This chain's CDR3 is CASSATSGDYNEQFF. In DNA form, the CDR3 reads TGTGCCAGCAGCGCTACTAGCGGGGATTACAATGAGCAGTTCTTC. The whole variable domain, remainder taken from reference TRBV9 and TRBJ2-1, is DSGVTQTPKHLITATGQRVTLRCSPRSGDLSVYWYQQSLDQGLQFLIQYYNGEERAKGNILERFSAQQFPDLHSELNLSSLELGDSALYFCASSATSGDYNEQFFGPGTRLTVL.

The rearrangement joins TRBV7-7 to TRBJ2-5; no definite D call. The J call could be wrong; TRBJ2-7 is a better fit for the DNA end. CDR1 is SSHAT, CDR2 FNYEAQ, per germline (reference sequence). The CDR3 is 13 amino acids. CDR3 bases: TGTGCCAGCAGCTTAGCGGCGGAGTACGAGCAGTACTTC. It is translated as CASSLAAEYEQYF.

CDR3 amino acids: CASSTGFFYGYTF. In DNA form, the CDR3 reads TGTGCCAGCAGCACCGGGTTTTTCTATGGCTACACCTTC. The chain links TRBV7-9 to TRBJ1-2; D is unclear. This CDR3 spans 13 amino acids. The V gene's germline CDR1 is SEHNR and CDR2 FQNEAQ (reference sequence). The V end lost 5 bases, the J end lost 4 bases, and 11 bases lay between the germline ends.

This chain uses TRBV30 with TRBJ1-4, with TRBD1 as a possible D gene (6 bases). Germline lookup yields CDR1 GTSNPN and CDR2 SVGIG (reference sequence). V was clipped by 0 bases and J by 0 bases, with 8 bases between them. This CDR3 region has 15 residues. The chain's CDR3 is CAWSVQGTTNEKLFF. DNA of the CDR3: TGTGCCTGGAGTGTACAGGGTACAACTAATGAAAAACTGTTTTTT.

The chain combines TRBV18 with TRBJ1-3; unclear D gene. This CDR3 contains 17 residues. V was shortened by 3 bases and J by 0 bases, with 15 bases between the two germline ends. The germline V gene encodes CDR1 KGHSH and CDR2 LQKENI. The CDR3, as DNA: TGTGCCAGCTCACCGACGGAGATTACCAACTCTGGAAACACCATATATTTT. It is translated as CASSPTEITNSGNTIYF.